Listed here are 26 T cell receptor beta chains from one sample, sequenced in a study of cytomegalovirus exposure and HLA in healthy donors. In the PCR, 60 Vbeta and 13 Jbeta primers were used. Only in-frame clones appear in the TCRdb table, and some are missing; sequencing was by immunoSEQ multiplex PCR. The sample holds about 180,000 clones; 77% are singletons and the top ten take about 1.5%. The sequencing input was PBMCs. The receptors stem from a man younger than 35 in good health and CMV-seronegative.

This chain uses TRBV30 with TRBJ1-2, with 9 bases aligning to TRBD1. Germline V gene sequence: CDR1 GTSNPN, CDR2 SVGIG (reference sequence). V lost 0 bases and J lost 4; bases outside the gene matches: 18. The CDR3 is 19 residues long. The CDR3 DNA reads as TGTGCCTGGAGTGTTGCCCTATTAGCCACAGGGGGCCCCTTCTATGGCTACACCTTC. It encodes CAWSVALLATGGPFYGYTF.

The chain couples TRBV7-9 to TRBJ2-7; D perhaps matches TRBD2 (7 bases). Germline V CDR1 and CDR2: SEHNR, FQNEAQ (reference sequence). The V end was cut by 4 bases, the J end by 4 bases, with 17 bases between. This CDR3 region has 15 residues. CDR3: CASSWEGGASYEQYF. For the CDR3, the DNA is TGTGCCAGCAGCTGGGAGGGGGGCGCCTCTTACGAGCAGTACTTC.

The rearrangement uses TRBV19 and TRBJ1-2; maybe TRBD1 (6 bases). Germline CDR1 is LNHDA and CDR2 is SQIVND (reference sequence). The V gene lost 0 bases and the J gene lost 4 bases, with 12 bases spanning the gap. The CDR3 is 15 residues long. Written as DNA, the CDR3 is TGTGCCAGTAGTATAGACCGAACAGGGTTCTATGGCTACACCTTC. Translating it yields CASSIDRTGFYGYTF.

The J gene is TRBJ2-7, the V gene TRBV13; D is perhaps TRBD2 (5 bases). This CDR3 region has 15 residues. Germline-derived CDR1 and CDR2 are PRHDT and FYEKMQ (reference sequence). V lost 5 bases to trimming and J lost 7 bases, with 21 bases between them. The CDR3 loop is CASSRGHSGTGEQYF. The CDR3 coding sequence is TGTGCCAGCAGCCGGGGTCACAGCGGCACGGGAGAGCAGTACTTC.

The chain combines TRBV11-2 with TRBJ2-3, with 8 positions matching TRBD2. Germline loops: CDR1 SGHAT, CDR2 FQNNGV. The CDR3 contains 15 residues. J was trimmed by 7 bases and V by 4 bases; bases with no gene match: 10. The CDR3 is CASSSLSGSRNTQYF. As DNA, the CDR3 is TGTGCCAGCAGCTCCTTAAGCGGGAGTAGAAATACGCAGTATTTT.

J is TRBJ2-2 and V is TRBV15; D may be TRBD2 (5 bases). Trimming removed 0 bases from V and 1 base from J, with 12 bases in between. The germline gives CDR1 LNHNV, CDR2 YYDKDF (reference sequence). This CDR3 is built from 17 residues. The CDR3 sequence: CATSRDMLAENTGELFF. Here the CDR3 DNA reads TGTGCCACCAGCAGAGATATGCTAGCCGAGAACACCGGGGAGCTGTTTTTT.

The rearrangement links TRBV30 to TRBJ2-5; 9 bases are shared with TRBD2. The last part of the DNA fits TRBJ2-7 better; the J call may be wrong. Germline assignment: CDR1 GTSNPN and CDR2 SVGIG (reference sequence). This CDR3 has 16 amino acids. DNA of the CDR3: TGTGCCTGGAGCGCACTAGCGGGTCAGAGTTGGAACGAGCAGTACTTC. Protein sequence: CAWSALAGQSWNEQYF.

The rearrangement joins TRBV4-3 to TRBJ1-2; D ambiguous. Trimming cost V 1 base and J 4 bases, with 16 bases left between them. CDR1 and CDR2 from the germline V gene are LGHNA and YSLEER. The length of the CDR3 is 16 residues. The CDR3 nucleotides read TGCGCCAGCAGCCAAGCCCCAGGCAGACCCTCCTATGGCTACACCTTC. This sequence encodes CASSQAPGRPSYGYTF.

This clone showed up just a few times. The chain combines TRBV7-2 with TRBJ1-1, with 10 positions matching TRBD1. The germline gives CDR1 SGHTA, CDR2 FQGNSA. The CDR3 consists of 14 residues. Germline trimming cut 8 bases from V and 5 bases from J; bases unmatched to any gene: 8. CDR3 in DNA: TGTGCCAGCCGATTGACAGGGGGCCTAACTGAAGCTTTCTTT. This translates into CASRLTGGLTEAFF.

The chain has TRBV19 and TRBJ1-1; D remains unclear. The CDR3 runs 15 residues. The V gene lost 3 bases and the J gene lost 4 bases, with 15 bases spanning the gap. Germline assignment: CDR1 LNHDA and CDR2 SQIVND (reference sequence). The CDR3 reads CASSIGEGFSTEAFF. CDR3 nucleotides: TGTGCCAGTAGTATCGGAGAGGGCTTTTCCACTGAAGCTTTCTTT.

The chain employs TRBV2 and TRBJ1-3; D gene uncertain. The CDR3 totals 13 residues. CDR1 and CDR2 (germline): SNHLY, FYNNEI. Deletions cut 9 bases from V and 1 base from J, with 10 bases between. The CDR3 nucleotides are TGTGCCAGGCGGAGGACGTCTGGAAACACCATATATTTT. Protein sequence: CARRRTSGNTIYF.

The CDR3, as DNA: TGTGCCAGCAGCTTAGTGGCATTGGATACGCAGTATTTT. This codes for CASSLVALDTQYF. The chain carries TRBV5-4 and TRBJ2-3; the D is unclear. This CDR3 spans 13 amino acids. Germline CDR1 and CDR2: SGHNT and YYREEE (reference sequence). Trimming left V 2 bases short and J 6 bases short, with 10 bases between. The entire variable domain, with the rest obtained from reference TRBV5-4 and TRBJ2-3, is as follows: ETGVTQSPTHLIKTRGQQVTLRCSSQSGHNTVSWYQQALGQGPQFIFQYYREEENGRGNFPPRFSGLQFPNYSSELNVNALELDDSALYLCASSLVALDTQYFGPGTRLTVL.

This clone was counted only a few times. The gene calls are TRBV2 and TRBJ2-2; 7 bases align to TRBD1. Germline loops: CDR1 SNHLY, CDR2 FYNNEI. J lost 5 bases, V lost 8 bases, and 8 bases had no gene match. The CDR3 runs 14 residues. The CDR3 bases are TGTGCCAGCGATCGGGACAGTACTACCGGGGAGCTGTTTTTT. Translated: CASDRDSTTGELFF.

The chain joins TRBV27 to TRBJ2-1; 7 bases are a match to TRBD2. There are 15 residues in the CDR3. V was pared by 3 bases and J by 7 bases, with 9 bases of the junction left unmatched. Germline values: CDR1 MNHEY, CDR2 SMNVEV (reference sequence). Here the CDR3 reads CASSFLRELRNEQFF. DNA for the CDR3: TGTGCCAGCAGTTTTTTGCGGGAGTTGAGAAATGAGCAGTTCTTC.

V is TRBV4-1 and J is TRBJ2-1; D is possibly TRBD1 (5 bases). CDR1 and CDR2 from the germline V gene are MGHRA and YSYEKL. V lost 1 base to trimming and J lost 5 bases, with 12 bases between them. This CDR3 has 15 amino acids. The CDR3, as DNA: TGCGCCAGCAGCCAAGCTTCAGGGTCCCACAATGAGCAGTTCTTC. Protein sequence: CASSQASGSHNEQFF.

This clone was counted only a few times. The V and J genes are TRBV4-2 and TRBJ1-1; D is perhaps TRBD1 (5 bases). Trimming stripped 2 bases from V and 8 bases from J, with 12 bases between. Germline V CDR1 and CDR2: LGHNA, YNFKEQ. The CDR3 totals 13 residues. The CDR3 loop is CASSQPGEREAFF. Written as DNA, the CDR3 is TGTGCCAGCAGCCAACCGGGGGAGAGGGAAGCTTTCTTT.

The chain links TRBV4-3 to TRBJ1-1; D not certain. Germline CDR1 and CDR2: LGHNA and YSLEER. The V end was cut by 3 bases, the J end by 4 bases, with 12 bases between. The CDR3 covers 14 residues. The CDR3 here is CASSQEGLGTEAFF. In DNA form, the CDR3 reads TGCGCCAGCAGCCAGGAGGGTCTCGGCACTGAAGCTTTCTTT.

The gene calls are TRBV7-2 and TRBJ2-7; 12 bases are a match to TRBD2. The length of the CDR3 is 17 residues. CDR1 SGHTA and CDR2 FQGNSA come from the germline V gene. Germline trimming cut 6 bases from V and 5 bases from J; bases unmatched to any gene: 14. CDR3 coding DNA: TGTGCCAGCAGTCTTAATACTAGCGGGAGGAAGTGGAACGAGCAGTACTTC. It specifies CASSLNTSGRKWNEQYF.

Written as DNA, the CDR3 is TGTGCCAGCAGCGCGACAGGGGCCCTAGGGGGCTACACCTTC. It is translated as CASSATGALGGYTF. The V gene is TRBV7-6, the J gene TRBJ1-2; TRBD1 agrees at 8 bases. CDR1 is SGHVS and CDR2 is FNYEAQ in the germline V gene. This CDR3 contains 14 residues. V shed 5 bases and J 8 bases; nucleotides not matched to a gene: 10.

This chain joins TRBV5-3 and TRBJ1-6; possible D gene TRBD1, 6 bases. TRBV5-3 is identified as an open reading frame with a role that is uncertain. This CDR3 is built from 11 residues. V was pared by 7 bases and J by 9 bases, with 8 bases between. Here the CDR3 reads CARETGSPLHF. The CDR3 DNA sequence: TGTGCCAGAGAGACAGGTTCACCCCTCCACTTT.

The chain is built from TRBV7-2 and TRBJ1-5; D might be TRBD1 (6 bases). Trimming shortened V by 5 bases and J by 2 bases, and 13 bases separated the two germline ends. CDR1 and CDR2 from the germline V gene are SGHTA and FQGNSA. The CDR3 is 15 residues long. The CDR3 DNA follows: TGTGCCAGCAGCCCCCAGGGGTCGGGCAATCAGCCCCAGCATTTT. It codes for CASSPQGSGNQPQHF.

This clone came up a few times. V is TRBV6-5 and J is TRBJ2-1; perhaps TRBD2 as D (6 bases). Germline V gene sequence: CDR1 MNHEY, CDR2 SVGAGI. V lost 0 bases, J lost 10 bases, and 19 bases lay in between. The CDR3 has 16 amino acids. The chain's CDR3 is CASSYSPGSPMSEQFF. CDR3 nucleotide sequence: TGTGCCAGCAGTTACTCTCCCGGGAGCCCAATGTCGGAGCAGTTCTTC.

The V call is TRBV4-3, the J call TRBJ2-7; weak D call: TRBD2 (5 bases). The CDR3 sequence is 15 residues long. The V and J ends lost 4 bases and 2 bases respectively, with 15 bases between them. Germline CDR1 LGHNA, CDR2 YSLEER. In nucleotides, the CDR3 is TGCGCCAGCAGCCCCACGGGCGGGCAAGCCTACGAGCAGTACTTC. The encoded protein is CASSPTGGQAYEQYF.

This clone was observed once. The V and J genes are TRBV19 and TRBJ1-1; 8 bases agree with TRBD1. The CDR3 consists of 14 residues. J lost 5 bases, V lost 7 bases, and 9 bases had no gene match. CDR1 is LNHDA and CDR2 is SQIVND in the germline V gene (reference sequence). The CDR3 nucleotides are TGTGCCAGTAACCGACAGGGGCGGGGAACTGAAGCTTTCTTT. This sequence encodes CASNRQGRGTEAFF.

For the CDR3, the DNA is TGTGCCAGCAGCTTGGTTGGTCGGCGGGGCTCCTACAATGAGCAGTTCTTC. It translates to CASSLVGRRGSYNEQFF. The rearrangement links TRBV5-6 to TRBJ2-1, with D possibly matching TRBD2 (6 bases). Germline lookup yields CDR1 SGHDT and CDR2 YYEEEE. The CDR3 spans 17 residues. The V end was cut by 0 bases, the J end by 0 bases, with 13 bases between.

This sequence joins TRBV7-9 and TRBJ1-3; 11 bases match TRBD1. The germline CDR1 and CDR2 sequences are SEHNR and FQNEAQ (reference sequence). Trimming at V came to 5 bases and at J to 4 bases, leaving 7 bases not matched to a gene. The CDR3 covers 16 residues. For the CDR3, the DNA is TGTGCCAGCAGCCGCGGACAGGGGGCTCCAGGAAACACCATATATTTT. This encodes CASSRGQGAPGNTIYF.